What follows are 31 T cell receptor beta chains derived from one specimen sequenced in a study of blood T cell repertoires in COVID-19. Profiling relied on immunoSEQ multiplex PCR, and the TCRdb table lists in-frame clones only, not all of them. This table holds over 150,000 clones, 84% found once. The material sequenced was peripheral blood. These TCRs come from a human donor in a cohort sampled during active COVID-19.

This sequence joins TRBV10-3 and TRBJ1-2; TRBD1 is a possible D gene (6 bases). Germline V gene lookup returns CDR1 ENHRY and CDR2 SYGVKD. Between the trimmed V and J ends, which lost 6 bases and 4 bases, there was a span of 15 bases. The CDR3 contains 14 residues. As DNA, the CDR3 is TGTGCCATCAGCCACACAGGGAACTTCTATGGCTACACCTTC. Encoded protein: CAISHTGNFYGYTF.

This clone was counted between two and nine times. The chain couples TRBV2 to TRBJ2-1, with 10 bases aligning to TRBD2. V shed 4 bases and J 0 bases; nucleotides not matched to a gene: 6. The CDR3 runs to 17 residues. Germline V gives CDR1 SNHLY, CDR2 FYNNEI. DNA of the CDR3: TGTGCCAGCAGTGGCCCCAGCGGGAGGGCCTCCTACAATGAGCAGTTCTTC. This encodes CASSGPSGRASYNEQFF.

The V call is TRBV24-1, the J call TRBJ2-3; 9 bases are a match to TRBD2. Germline V gene lookup returns CDR1 KGHDR and CDR2 SFDVKD. CDR3 length equals 16 residues. After removal of 4 bases from V and 0 bases from J, the junction contained 4 bases not matched to a gene. CDR3 residues: CATSDPSGVSTDTQYF. CDR3 bases: TGTGCCACCAGTGACCCTAGCGGGGTTAGCACAGATACGCAGTATTTT.

The J gene is TRBJ2-5, the V gene TRBV2, with 9 nucleotides matching TRBD2. The J segment lost 4 bases and the V segment lost 0 bases, leaving 9 bases of the junction unmatched. Germline CDR1 is SNHLY and CDR2 is FYNNEI. The CDR3 is 17 amino acids. The CDR3 sequence: CASSEAASGAVVETQYF. CDR3 nucleotide sequence: TGTGCCAGCAGTGAAGCTGCTAGCGGGGCGGTTGTAGAGACCCAGTACTTC.

This sequence joins TRBV21-1 and TRBJ2-1; no DNA check was done on the table's D call, TRBD2. TRBV21-1 is noted as a pseudogene. The CDR3 contains 17 residues. CDR3 bases: TGTGCCAGCAGTAGGTTTACCGGGACTAGATCTGTCAATGAGCAGTTCTTC. Amino acid sequence: CASSRFTGTRSVNEQFF.

This clone was seen only a few times. V usage is TRBV28 and J usage is TRBJ2-7, with 7 bases that match TRBD2. The CDR3 loop spans 12 amino acids. Germline-derived CDR1 and CDR2 are MDHEN and SYDVKM. V shed 8 bases, J shed 2 bases, and the junction held 3 bases outside the gene matches. The CDR3 DNA reads TGTGCCAGCGGGGAGGGACCCTACGAGCAGTACTTC. Amino acid sequence: CASGEGPYEQYF. Together with reference TRBV28 and TRBJ2-7, the CDR3 gives the full variable domain: DVKVTQSSRYLVKRTGEKVFLECVQDMDHENMFWYRQDPGLGLRLIYFSYDVKMKEKGDIPEGYSVSREKKERFSLILESASTNQTSMYLCASGEGPYEQYFGPGTRLTVT.

The chain employs TRBV18 and TRBJ1-2; the D gene is possibly TRBD1 (6 bases). The germline V gene encodes CDR1 KGHSH and CDR2 LQKENI. The CDR3 covers 13 residues. V was pared by 6 bases and J by 2 bases, with 10 bases between. The CDR3 DNA reads as TGTGCCAGCTCTGCAGGGGCCAACTATGGCTACACCTTC. Protein sequence: CASSAGANYGYTF.

The chain combines TRBV19 with TRBJ2-7; 9 nucleotides line up with TRBD1. The germline V gene encodes CDR1 LNHDA and CDR2 SQIVND (reference sequence). CDR3 size: 13 residues. V lost 5 bases, J lost 6 bases, and 5 bases stayed unmatched. DNA of the CDR3: TGTGCCAGTAGTCGGGACAGGGCTGGCGAGCAGTACTTC. This codes for CASSRDRAGEQYF.

The chain employs TRBV4-2 and TRBJ2-2; TRBD1 matches at 7 bases. Germline CDR1 reads LGHNA; CDR2 reads YNFKEQ. J lost 6 bases, V lost 6 bases, and 10 bases had no gene match. This CDR3 has 15 residues. The CDR3 nucleotides read TGTGCCAGCAGAAAAGAGGGGGCCGGCCCCGGGGAGCTGTTTTTT. This encodes CASRKEGAGPGELFF.

The chain carries TRBV18 and TRBJ2-7; 7 bases are shared with TRBD1. With V trimmed by 7 bases and J by 2 bases, 5 bases remained unmatched. From germline, CDR1 is KGHSH and CDR2 LQKENI. CDR3 length: 13 amino acids. The CDR3 here is CASLPGQTYEQYF. CDR3 coding DNA: TGTGCCAGCTTACCGGGACAGACCTACGAGCAGTACTTC.

The V and J genes are TRBV19 and TRBJ2-2; 12 bases line up with TRBD2. The CDR3 spans 18 residues. From germline, CDR1 is LNHDA and CDR2 SQIVND (reference sequence). V lost 5 bases, J lost 0 bases, and 7 bases stayed unmatched. The CDR3 spells CASSLHGLAGSNTGELFF. DNA for the CDR3: TGTGCCAGTAGTCTTCACGGACTAGCGGGATCGAACACCGGGGAGCTGTTTTTT.

V and J are TRBV29-1 and TRBJ2-1; perhaps TRBD2 as D (5 bases). This CDR3 region has 14 residues. Per the germline V gene, CDR1 is SQVTM and CDR2 is ANQGSEA. Deletions cut 8 bases from V and 1 base from J, with 15 bases between. CDR3 loop: CSFHLTISYNEQFF. CDR3 in DNA: TGCAGCTTTCACCTGACTATTTCCTACAATGAGCAGTTCTTC.

The chain links TRBV19 to TRBJ1-1; 8 bases map to TRBD1. J was trimmed by 4 bases and V by 7 bases; bases with no gene match: 11. Looked up from germline, CDR1 is LNHDA and CDR2 is SQIVND (reference sequence). The CDR3 totals 15 residues. CDR3 nucleotide sequence: TGTGCCAGTATCAGGACAGGGCAGTGGGGCACTGAAGCTTTCTTT. It yields the protein CASIRTGQWGTEAFF.

The CDR3 DNA follows: TGTGCCAGCACGGGCAGGGGGGAATCGGCCCAGCATTTT. Translated, it gives CASTGRGESAQHF. V is TRBV27 and J is TRBJ1-5; 7 bases match TRBD1. From germline, CDR1 is MNHEY and CDR2 SMNVEV (reference sequence). V was clipped by 7 bases and J by 11 bases; unmatched bases: 11. The CDR3 runs 13 residues.

This chain joins TRBV10-3 and TRBJ2-1, with 7 nucleotides matching TRBD2. The ends lost 2 bases at V and 7 bases at J; junction bases unmatched: 5. Looked up from germline, CDR1 is ENHRY and CDR2 is SYGVKD. CDR3 length equals 14 residues. For the CDR3, the DNA is TGTGCCATCAGTGAGGCGGGGGTTGGAAATGAGCAGTTCTTC. This encodes CAISEAGVGNEQFF.

V and J are TRBV6-5 and TRBJ1-3; TRBD1 agrees at 9 bases. After removal of 6 bases from V and 5 bases from J, the junction contained 5 bases not matched to a gene. Per germline, CDR1 MNHEY and CDR2 SVGAGI. This CDR3 comprises 14 residues. The CDR3 protein is CASSLGQGRNTIYF. CDR3 nucleotides: TGTGCCAGCAGCCTGGGACAGGGTAGAAACACCATATATTTT.

The chain has TRBV7-2 and TRBJ2-7, with D possibly TRBD1 on 6 matching bases. This CDR3 region has 14 residues. Trimming removed 3 bases from V and 6 bases from J, with 15 bases in between. CDR1 SGHTA and CDR2 FQGNSA come from the germline V gene. The CDR3 loop is CASSLGAGASEQYF. The DNA of the CDR3 is TGTGCCAGCAGCTTGGGGGCAGGTGCATCCGAGCAGTACTTC.

This sequence joins TRBV18 and TRBJ2-5, with TRBD1 matching 9 bases. This CDR3 comprises 16 residues. Germline trimming cut 4 bases from V and 5 bases from J; bases unmatched to any gene: 11. The germline CDR1 and CDR2 sequences are KGHSH and LQKENI. Written as DNA, the CDR3 is TGTGCCAGCTCACAACAGGGGGCGGTGAGAACGGAGACCCAGTACTTC. This codes for CASSQQGAVRTETQYF.

The chain uses TRBV5-5 and TRBJ2-2; TRBD2 matches 10 bases. This CDR3 spans 16 amino acids. The junction had 5 bases not matched to a gene; V was cut back by 5 bases and J by 1 base. From germline, CDR1 is SGHKS and CDR2 YYEKEE (reference sequence). CDR3 sequence (DNA): TGTGCCAGCAGAATAGCGGGAGGAGTGAACACCGGGGAGCTGTTTTTT. It encodes CASRIAGGVNTGELFF.

The chain uses TRBV7-2 and TRBJ2-5; the D gene is possibly TRBD1 (5 bases). The V and J ends lost 2 bases and 5 bases respectively, with 9 bases between them. Germline V gene data show CDR1 as SGHTA and CDR2 as FQGNSA. The CDR3 is 13 amino acids. The CDR3 loop is CASSLTGAETQYF. CDR3 nucleotides: TGTGCCAGCAGCTTAACAGGAGCGGAGACCCAGTACTTC.

The J gene is TRBJ1-6, the V gene TRBV9; D perhaps matches TRBD1 (6 bases). This CDR3 is built from 14 residues. V lost 4 bases, J lost 10 bases, and 15 bases lay in between. CDR1 and CDR2 from the germline V gene are SGDLS and YYNGEE. CDR3 DNA sequence: TGTGCCAGCAGCCTCCGACAGGTTGACTCACCCCTCCACTTT. Amino acid sequence: CASSLRQVDSPLHF.

V gene TRBV28 combines with J gene TRBJ1-2; 7 bases align to TRBD1. Trimming removed 2 bases from V and 4 bases from J; junction bases left unmatched: 7. Germline V gene sequence: CDR1 MDHEN, CDR2 SYDVKM. The CDR3 extends over 15 amino acids. The CDR3 protein is CASSLEGTAFYGYTF. Written as DNA, the CDR3 is TGTGCCAGCAGTTTAGAGGGGACAGCATTCTATGGCTACACCTTC.

V gene TRBV3-1 (or the pseudogene TRBV3-2) combines with J gene TRBJ2-5; D might be TRBD2 (6 bases). This CDR3 has 14 amino acids. With 1 base removed from V and 7 bases from J, the gap between germline ends came to 13 bases. Germline V gene sequence: CDR1 LGHDT, CDR2 YNNKEL (reference sequence). This CDR3 reads CASSQGLDYVTQYF. CDR3 sequence (DNA): TGTGCCAGCAGCCAAGGACTAGATTACGTGACCCAGTACTTC.

V usage is TRBV6-2 or TRBV6-3 and J usage is TRBJ2-2; D is perhaps TRBD1 (6 bases). V was clipped by 2 bases and J by 0 bases, with 10 bases between them. Germline V gene data show CDR1 as MNHEY and CDR2 as SVGEGT. The CDR3 is made up of 16 amino acids. DNA of the CDR3: TGTGCCAGCAGTTACCCGACAGGCGCGAACACCGGGGAGCTGTTTTTT. Its protein product is CASSYPTGANTGELFF.

This chain joins TRBV29-1 and TRBJ2-5, with TRBD1 identical over 7 bases. Germline values: CDR1 SQVTM, CDR2 ANQGSEA. Unmatched junction bases numbered 10, after V lost 6 bases and J lost 9 bases. This CDR3 region has 12 residues. In nucleotides, the CDR3 is TGCAGCGTGGGGACAGCCTCAAGTCCCCAGTACTTC. Its translation is CSVGTASSPQYF.

The chain carries TRBV5-1 and TRBJ2-4; 8 bases are a match to TRBD2. Germline V gene sequence: CDR1 SGHRS, CDR2 YFSETQ. CDR3 length: 16 residues. With 3 bases clipped from V and 0 bases from J, the junction kept 5 bases outside the gene matches. The CDR3 loop is CASSSTGGLAKNIQYF. The DNA of the CDR3 is TGCGCCAGCAGCTCGACGGGGGGGCTAGCCAAAAACATTCAGTACTTC. Together with reference TRBV5-1 and TRBJ2-4, the CDR3 gives the full variable domain: KAGVTQTPRYLIKTRGQQVTLSCSPISGHRSVSWYQQTPGQGLQFLFEYFSETQRNKGNFPGRFSGRQFSNSRSEMNVSTLELGDSALYLCASSSTGGLAKNIQYFGAGTRLSVL.

V and J are TRBV20-1 and TRBJ2-7; TRBD2 matches 7 bases. Per the germline V gene, CDR1 is DFQATT and CDR2 is SNEGSKA (reference sequence). Trimming took 3 bases from V and 7 from J; bases not matched to a gene: 12. The CDR3 is 14 residues long. CDR3 protein: CSASVAGVLREQYF. The CDR3 bases are TGCAGTGCTAGTGTGGCGGGAGTATTGAGGGAGCAGTACTTC.

This clone was seen a single time. J is TRBJ2-5 and V is TRBV7-8, with 8 bases that match TRBD1. CDR1 SGHVS and CDR2 FQNEAQ come from the germline V gene. With 5 bases clipped from V and 1 base from J, the junction kept 3 bases outside the gene matches. The CDR3 contains 14 residues. CDR3 nucleotides: TGTGCCAGCAGCCGAGGACAGGGCCAAGAGACCCAGTACTTC. Translating gives CASSRGQGQETQYF.

This clone was counted a few times. The V call is TRBV9, the J call TRBJ2-1; tentative D call: TRBD2 (6 bases). V lost 0 bases to trimming and J lost 5 bases, with 15 bases between them. CDR3 length: 16 amino acids. Germline CDR1 and CDR2: SGDLS and YYNGEE. In DNA, the CDR3 is TGTGCCAGCAGCGTAGGGTTGCGGGGCGGTCACAATGAGCAGTTCTTC. Encoded protein: CASSVGLRGGHNEQFF.

About this clone itself: This specimen includes other DNA sequences encoding the same CDR3. The CDR3 loop is CASSLTGEQYF. CDR3 nucleotides: TGTGCCAGCAGTTTAACGGGAGAGCAGTACTTC. V and J are TRBV12-3 or TRBV12-4 and TRBJ2-7; a possible D gene is TRBD2 (5 bases). Trimming cost V 2 bases and J 7 bases, with 6 bases left between them. The CDR3 extends over 11 amino acids.

The sample holds one count of this clone. The genes are TRBV6-5 and TRBJ1-1; D gene uncertain. This CDR3 has 15 residues. V was shortened by 7 bases and J by 3 bases, with 18 bases between the two germline ends. Germline V gives CDR1 MNHEY, CDR2 SVGAGI. The CDR3 loop reads CASKPGLRWDTEAFF. CDR3 DNA sequence: TGTGCCAGCAAACCTGGACTCCGATGGGACACTGAAGCTTTCTTT.